This TCR beta chain emerged from a study of T-cell reconstitution after alpha-beta-depleted transplantation in children (dated by TCRdb to 2016 to 2017). With regard to the full study: T-cell immune reconstitution after TCRalphabeta/CD19-depleted allogeneic hematopoietic cell transplantation in children was quantitatively tracked in the study by means of TCR repertoire profiling. Findings and caveats that apply to the study as a whole: The apparently early alphabetaT-cell count recovery about two months after transplant was reportedly dependent on only several hundred rapidly expanded clones derived from non-depleted graft cells. The frequencies of hyperexpanded clones fell over the following months, and after one year, T-cell counts and TCRbeta diversity were mostly attributed to newly produced T cells. In some patients, the high TCRbeta diversity seen at day 60 was put down to recipient T cells and intrathymic progenitors that had survived conditioning.

This clonotype was seen a few times. There is no known antigen for this receptor. Per-base qualities were not stored, and no clone one base away is much larger. Libraries were constructed by PCR. TCRdb lists the instrument as Illumina HiSeq 2500. Molecular barcoding was employed in the preparation of TCR libraries, with unique molecular identifiers being used to normalize TCRbeta repertoire quantification. TCRdb ran its own pipeline on the public reads, namely fastp trimming at Q25 and MiXCR clone calling, and kept in-frame beta chains. Each record represents a unique CDR3 protein, reported with the most common genes and DNA among its rows. This sample comprises 300,000 to 400,000 distinct CDR3 sequences, 15% to 20% of them detected only once. The ten most abundant clones make up roughly 40% of the sample. This specimen's treatment or condition label, per the study, means: allogeneic hematopoietic cell transplantation with graft depleted of TCRalphabeta T cells and CD19 B cells. The children who served as transplant recipients had been given grafts of TCRalphabeta/CD19-depleted allogeneic hematopoietic cells.

Here the sequenced sample was PBMCs, mostly from graft donor cells, taken 360 days after TCRalphabeta/CD19-depleted stem cell transplant. The TCR originated in a male patient between 2 and 10 years old who had a stem cell transplant for acute lymphoblastic leukemia, so the T cells may come from the graft donor.

The CDR3 protein is CASSRPIAGSDTQYF. The nucleotide sequence reads TGTGCCAGCAGCCGTCCCATAGCGGGGTCTGATACGCAGTATTTT. Rearrangement joined TRBV3-1 to TRBJ2-3, and 8 bases in between align with TRBD2. The CDR3 measures 15 amino acids from cysteine to phenylalanine. The only DNA kept is the CDR3, 45 bases in frame from the first base. Trimming takes 4 bases off V and 6 bases off J; junction bases not matched to a gene: 9. Sequences LGHDT (CDR1) and YNNKEL (CDR2) are obtained from the germline V gene (reference sequence).